Listed here is a single T cell receptor (beta chain). Its antigen is currently unknown. The sample comes from a study of radiotherapy plus CTLA-4 blockade in lung cancer. Study-level background: Objective response rate was roughly 19%; disease control rate, approximately 33%.

Focal radiation plus CTLA-4 blockade with ipilimumab was administered to patients who had chemo-refractory metastatic non-small-cell lung cancer. Trimming left V 2 bases short and J 8 bases short, with 9 bases between. Germline CDR1 reads SQVTM; CDR2 reads ANQGSEA. The CDR3 runs 11 residues. Sequencing was performed with immunoSEQ multiplex PCR; in TCRdb, only in-frame clones are kept and a portion is missing. The sample records roughly 45,000 clones, 50% to 70% being singletons. Points from the study as a whole: After radiotherapy and ipilimumab, tumor-derived clones expanded in peripheral blood. Early shifts in blood T cell clones, with interferon-beta, reportedly predicted response best.

The sequence was collected from a human donor with non-small cell lung cancer who had a partial response to radiotherapy plus ipilimumab. The V gene is TRBV29-1, the J gene TRBJ1-2; weak D call: TRBD1 (6 bases). Specimen: peripheral blood, collected from a patient treated with radiotherapy plus ipilimumab. The DNA of the CDR3 is TGCAGCGTTGAACCAGGGGTCGGCTACACCTTC. It codes for CSVEPGVGYTF. Together with reference TRBV29-1 and TRBJ1-2, the CDR3 gives the full variable domain: SAVISQKPSRDICQRGTSLTIQCQVDSQVTMMFWYRQQPGQSLTLIATANQGSEATYESGFVIDKFPISRPNLTFSTLTVSNMSPEDSSIYLCSVEPGVGYTFGSGTRLTVV.